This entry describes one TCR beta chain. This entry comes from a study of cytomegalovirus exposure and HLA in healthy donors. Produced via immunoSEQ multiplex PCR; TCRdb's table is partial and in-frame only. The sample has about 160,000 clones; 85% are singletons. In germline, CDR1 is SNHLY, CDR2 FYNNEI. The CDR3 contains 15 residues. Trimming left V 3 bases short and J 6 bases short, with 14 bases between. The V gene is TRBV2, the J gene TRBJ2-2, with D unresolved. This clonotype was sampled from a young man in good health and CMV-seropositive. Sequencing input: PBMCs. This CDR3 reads CASSESNGYAGELFF. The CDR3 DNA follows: TGTGCCAGCAGTGAGTCTAATGGTTATGCCGGGGAGCTGTTTTTT.